The 27 T cell receptor beta chains presented below share a single source sample, sequenced in a study of shared clonotypes between healthy human individuals. TCRdb's table, derived via immunoSEQ multiplex PCR, lists solely in-frame clones and lacks some. The table lists over a million clones, 70% to 80% of them singletons. Input material: memory CD4+ T cells from PBMCs. The subset: CD45RA-negative fraction. The receptors derive from a man between 18 and 29 years old in good health. Some clones in this sample may be carry-over from other donors' samples.

V usage is TRBV5-5 and J usage is TRBJ1-4; D is ambiguous. Germline-derived CDR1 and CDR2 are SGHKS and YYEKEE (reference sequence). This CDR3 has 14 amino acids. Trimming took off 1 base at V and 0 bases at J, with 4 bases between the two ends. The CDR3 protein is CASSLWSTNEKLFF. CDR3 DNA: TGTGCCAGCAGCTTGTGGTCAACTAATGAAAAACTGTTTTTT.

The chain employs TRBV27 and TRBJ2-7; the match to TRBD2 covers 11 bases. Germline loops: CDR1 MNHEY, CDR2 SMNVEV (reference sequence). V gave up 7 bases and J gave up 0 bases; unmatched junction bases: 5. The CDR3 sequence is 15 residues long. The CDR3 sequence: CASKTGTSGSYEQYF. DNA for the CDR3: TGTGCCAGCAAAACCGGGACTAGCGGCTCCTACGAGCAGTACTTC.

The genes are TRBV5-1 and TRBJ2-7; D is unclear. The V gene's germline CDR1 is SGHRS and CDR2 YFSETQ. V shed 0 bases and J shed 1 base, with 8 bases lying between them. The CDR3 has 14 amino acids. For the CDR3, the DNA is TGCGCCAGCAGCTTGGAGCCTACTTCCTACGAGCAGTACTTC. It codes for CASSLEPTSYEQYF.

The chain uses TRBV9 and TRBJ1-2; D not certain. The V gene's germline CDR1 is SGDLS and CDR2 YYNGEE. Trimming cost V 4 bases and J 8 bases, with 18 bases left between them. The CDR3 loop spans 14 amino acids. The CDR3 region has the DNA TGTGCCAGCAGCCCGAGAGCGATACCTAGAGGCTACACCTTC. It codes for CASSPRAIPRGYTF.

This clone was detected a few times. The rearrangement links TRBV7-9 to TRBJ2-7, with 7 nucleotides matching TRBD1. The ends lost 3 bases at V and 3 bases at J; junction bases unmatched: 11. The germline gives CDR1 SEHNR, CDR2 FQNEAQ (reference sequence). The CDR3 spans 16 residues. The CDR3 DNA follows: TGTGCCAGCAGCTTCGACAGGGCGAGGGGCCTCTACGAGCAGTACTTC. Residues: CASSFDRARGLYEQYF.

Details on this clone: Other DNA sequences in the same sample also yield this CDR3. The J gene is TRBJ2-1, the V gene TRBV2; possible D gene TRBD2, 5 bases. The CDR3 has 13 residues. CDR1 is SNHLY and CDR2 is FYNNEI in the germline V gene. V lost 6 bases and J lost 4, with 10 bases in between. DNA of the CDR3: TGTGCCAGCAGGCCGGGGAGTTACAATGAGCAGTTCTTC. Amino acid sequence: CASRPGSYNEQFF.

The chain couples TRBV5-6 to TRBJ2-4, with TRBD2 matching over 10 bases. CDR1 and CDR2 (germline): SGHDT, YYEEEE. Trimming at V came to 4 bases and at J to 6 bases, leaving 7 bases not matched to a gene. The CDR3 sequence is 15 residues long. CDR3 region: CASSAGTSVRNIQYF. CDR3 sequence (DNA): TGTGCCAGCAGCGCGGGGACTAGCGTTCGAAACATTCAGTACTTC.

This clone was counted at least ten times. This chain links TRBV7-3 with TRBJ1-3, with a weak D call TRBD1 (6 bases). Between the trimmed V and J ends, which lost 2 bases and 4 bases, there was a span of 12 bases. CDR3 length equals 15 residues. Germline V gene sequence: CDR1 SGHTA, CDR2 FQGTGA. CDR3 in amino acids: CASSLGRGTGNTIYF. The CDR3 DNA is TGTGCCAGCAGCTTAGGGAGGGGGACAGGAAACACCATATATTTT.

This chain uses TRBV18 with TRBJ2-7, with D perhaps TRBD1 (5 bases). CDR1 is KGHSH, CDR2 LQKENI, per germline. V dropped 6 bases and J dropped 1 base, with 16 bases sitting between them. This CDR3 is 15 amino acids long. The CDR3 spells CASSLGRSTSYEQYF. The CDR3 DNA sequence: TGTGCCAGCTCCCTGGGGCGATCAACTTCCTACGAGCAGTACTTC.

As regards this clone: This likely came from a read error, as a far larger clone is one base away. As the CDR3 is not closed by the conserved phenylalanine or tryptophan, this likely results from a read error. The chain links TRBV5-1 to TRBJ1-2; D is unresolved. CDR1 and CDR2 from the germline V gene are SGHRS and YFSETQ. The V end was cut by 0 bases, the J end by 0 bases, with 3 bases between. This CDR3 comprises 13 residues. CDR3 DNA: TGCGCCAGCAGCTTGGAGCCTAACTATGGCTACACCCTC. Translated, it gives CASSLEPNYGYTL.

In the case of this clone: The sample has other DNA sequences that encode this CDR3 too. The chain carries TRBV9 and TRBJ2-7; 7 bases align to TRBD2. V shed 2 bases and J 0 bases; nucleotides not matched to a gene: 5. The CDR3 loop spans 15 amino acids. CDR1 and CDR2 (germline): SGDLS, YYNGEE. CDR3 region: CASSVGPGGSYEQYF. CDR3 sequence (DNA): TGTGCCAGCAGCGTGGGTCCGGGAGGCTCCTACGAGCAGTACTTC. Full variable domain (missing parts from reference TRBV9 and TRBJ2-7): DSGVTQTPKHLITATGQRVTLRCSPRSGDLSVYWYQQSLDQGLQFLIQYYNGEERAKGNILERFSAQQFPDLHSELNLSSLELGDSALYFCASSVGPGGSYEQYFGPGTRLTVT.

This clone was observed a few times. The chain links TRBV11-2 to TRBJ2-2, with D perhaps TRBD1 (5 bases). Trimming took off 5 bases at V and 6 bases at J, with 7 bases between the two ends. CDR1 is SGHAT and CDR2 is FQNNGV in the germline V gene. The CDR3 is 12 residues long. The CDR3 coding sequence is TGTGCCAGCAGCACACAGGCCGGGGAGCTGTTTTTT. Protein: CASSTQAGELFF.

V gene TRBV16 combines with J gene TRBJ1-1; D gene unclear. This CDR3 is 13 amino acids long. Trimming left V 5 bases short and J 3 bases short, with 10 bases between. Germline CDR1 and CDR2: KGHSY and FQNENV. CDR3: CASSYLGDTEAFF. For the CDR3, the DNA is TGTGCCAGCAGCTACCTTGGGGACACTGAAGCTTTCTTT.

The chain employs TRBV28 and TRBJ2-5; 9 bases fit TRBD2. The DNA end favors TRBJ2-7, so the J call may be wrong. Germline CDR1 is MDHEN and CDR2 is SYDVKM. This CDR3 has 13 amino acids. The CDR3 nucleotides are TGTGCCAGCAGACCGGGACTAGCCCACGAGCAGTACTTC. It is translated as CASRPGLAHEQYF.

Details on this clone: Other DNA sequences in the sample encode the same CDR3. The V and J genes are TRBV5-1 and TRBJ1-1; D gene unclear. The CDR3 has 13 amino acids. The ends were cut back, 3 bases at V and 2 bases at J, with 8 bases in the middle. In germline, CDR1 is SGHRS, CDR2 YFSETQ. The CDR3 loop reads CASSSGTNTEAFF. The CDR3 bases are TGCGCCAGCAGCTCCGGAACTAACACTGAAGCTTTCTTT.

This clone was seen just once. V gene TRBV15 combines with J gene TRBJ1-5; a possible D gene is TRBD1 (5 bases). Per germline, CDR1 LNHNV and CDR2 YYDKDF (reference sequence). Deletions cut 5 bases from V and 1 base from J, with 18 bases between. The CDR3 runs to 17 residues. DNA of the CDR3: TGTGCCACCAGCCCTAGCGGGGCGCCTAAGAGCAATCAGCCCCAGCATTTT. Translation: CATSPSGAPKSNQPQHF.

CDR3 amino acids: CASSSDPTGTGELFF. DNA for the CDR3: TGCGCCAGCAGCTCTGATCCCACGGGAACCGGGGAGCTGTTTTTT. The chain recombines TRBV5-1 with TRBJ2-2; a weak D match, TRBD2 (5 bases). The V end was cut by 3 bases, the J end by 5 bases, with 14 bases between. The CDR3 runs 15 residues. Germline values: CDR1 SGHRS, CDR2 YFSETQ.

The chain carries TRBV6-6 and TRBJ1-4; the D is unclear. The CDR3 has 15 amino acids. V was pared by 7 bases and J by 5 bases, with 17 bases between. Germline CDR1 reads MNHNY; CDR2 reads SVGAGI (reference sequence). This chain's CDR3 is CASNTVGGQNEKLFF. CDR3 nucleotide sequence: TGTGCCAGCAATACCGTAGGAGGGCAGAATGAAAAACTGTTTTTT.

As DNA, the CDR3 is TGTGCTAGTGGTTTCCAACCCCTACAGGATAACACTGAAGCTTTCTTT. As protein: CASGFQPLQDNTEAFF. This rearrangement joins TRBV12-5 to TRBJ1-1, with D possibly matching TRBD1 (5 bases). The germline V gene encodes CDR1 LGHNT and CDR2 FRNRAP. Trimming shortened V by 3 bases and J by 2 bases, and 16 bases separated the two germline ends. The CDR3 has 16 amino acids. Variable domain in full (rest from reference TRBV12-5 and TRBJ1-1): DARVTQTPRHKVTEMGQEVTMRCQPILGHNTVFWYRQTMMQGLELLAYFRNRAPLDDSGMPKDRFSAEMPDATLATLKIQPSEPRDSAVYFCASGFQPLQDNTEAFFGQGTRLTVV.

In this sample, this clone turned up a few times. The chain joins TRBV4-1 to TRBJ2-1, with D uncertain. The ends were cut back, 3 bases at V and 6 bases at J, with 12 bases in the middle. In germline, CDR1 is MGHRA, CDR2 YSYEKL. This CDR3 comprises 14 residues. As DNA, the CDR3 is TGCGCCAGCAGCCACCCAGGCTGGAGCAATGAGCAGTTCTTC. Amino acid sequence: CASSHPGWSNEQFF.

Notes on this clone: A much larger clone is a single base away; this may be a read error. Other DNA sequences in this sample translate to the same CDR3. The gene calls are TRBV6-5 and TRBJ2-6; D is unresolved. Trimming cost V 4 bases and J 2 bases, with 0 bases left between them. This CDR3 region has 12 residues. Germline loops: CDR1 MNHEY, CDR2 SVGAGI. Written as DNA, the CDR3 is TGTGCCAGCAGTTCTGGGGCCAACGTCCTGACTTTC. Encoded protein: CASSSGANVLTF.

The CDR3 loop reads CATTPSLGTGNYEQYF. Here the CDR3 DNA reads TGTGCCACAACACCGTCCCTAGGGACAGGCAACTACGAGCAGTACTTC. The rearrangement links TRBV7-6 to TRBJ2-7; 8 nucleotides align to TRBD1. Trimming took 10 bases from V and 3 from J; bases not matched to a gene: 17. The germline V gene encodes CDR1 SGHVS and CDR2 FNYEAQ. The CDR3 is 16 residues long. The full variable domain, completed using reference TRBV7-6 and TRBJ2-7, is GAGVSQSPRYKVTKRGQDVALRCDPISGHVSLYWYRQALGQGPEFLTYFNYEAQQDKSGLPNDRFSAERPEGSISTLTIQRTEQRDSAMYRCATTPSLGTGNYEQYFGPGTRLTVT.

The CDR3 DNA follows: TGTGCCAGCAGCTTAGGAGGTTACGCACAAGAGACCCAGTACTTC. Amino acids: CASSLGGYAQETQYF. The chain carries TRBV7-6 and TRBJ2-5; no clear D. The V gene lost 1 base and the J gene lost 2 bases, with 11 bases spanning the gap. Germline CDR1 and CDR2: SGHVS and FNYEAQ. CDR3 length equals 15 residues.

About this clone itself: This clone may be a read error of a much larger clone one base away. The same CDR3 can be traced to other DNA sequences in this sample. This chain connects TRBV7-9 to TRBJ2-5, with 7 bases aligning to TRBD1. Per the germline V gene, CDR1 is SEHNR and CDR2 is FQNEAQ (reference sequence). The CDR3 extends over 13 amino acids. Trimming cost V 1 base and J 4 bases; bases outside gene matches: 0. Here the CDR3 DNA reads TGTGCCAGCAGCTTAGGACAGGGAGAGACCCAGTACTTC. Protein: CASSLGQGETQYF.

This clone was seen a few times. The sample holds other DNA sequences that translate to the same CDR3. The CDR3 DNA is TGTGCCAGCAGTTTTGTGGGTGGTGCAACTAATGAAAAACTGTTTTTT. It encodes CASSFVGGATNEKLFF. The J gene is TRBJ1-4, the V gene TRBV27; D is unclear. Germline values: CDR1 MNHEY, CDR2 SMNVEV (reference sequence). This CDR3 has 16 residues. V lost 3 bases, J lost 0 bases, and 11 bases lay in between.

This clone appeared once. The gene calls are TRBV28 and TRBJ2-7, with TRBD2 identical over 8 bases. The CDR3 length is 15 residues. V was clipped by 2 bases and J by 9 bases; unmatched bases: 12. Per the germline V gene, CDR1 is MDHEN and CDR2 is SYDVKM. CDR3 protein: CASSLQPGLGPRQYF. CDR3 nucleotide sequence: TGTGCCAGCAGTTTACAACCGGGACTAGGCCCGCGGCAGTACTTC. Full variable domain (missing parts from reference TRBV28 and TRBJ2-7): DVKVTQSSRYLVKRTGEKVFLECVQDMDHENMFWYRQDPGLGLRLIYFSYDVKMKEKGDIPEGYSVSREKKERFSLILESASTNQTSMYLCASSLQPGLGPRQYFGPGTRLTVT.

The rearrangement joins TRBV11-1 to TRBJ2-7, with a possible D match to TRBD1 (6 bases). Germline V gene data show CDR1 as SGHAT and CDR2 as FQDESV (reference sequence). The CDR3 sequence is 12 residues long. The V gene lost 5 bases and the J gene lost 6 bases, with 11 bases spanning the gap. This chain's CDR3 is CASSRQDGEQYF. In DNA form, the CDR3 reads TGTGCCAGCAGCAGACAGGACGGCGAGCAGTACTTC.